The table lists the clone carrying this T cell receptor beta chain with a few counts. Its antigen is currently unknown. Germline V gene sequence: CDR1 DFQATT, CDR2 SNEGSKA (reference sequence). Trimming cost V 0 bases and J 3 bases; bases outside gene matches: 7. The CDR3 contains 17 residues. This sample is part of a study of glioma-infiltrating T cells. The iRepertoire nested amplicon-rescue multiplex PCR amplified TCR alpha and beta CDR3s from RNA. One-step reverse transcription and amplification started from around 100-400 ng of tissue mRNA or PBMC total RNA. MiXCR, applied by TCRdb to the multiplex PCR reads, yields one record per CDR3 protein. Found here are over 120,000 distinct CDR3 sequences, roughly two fifths of them singletons; the top ten hold around 18%. Study-level findings and limits: Non-neoplastic patients had below-expected tissue-blood divergence, while all gliomas exceeded expectation.

The sample consisted of glioma tissue, nonneoplastic brain tissue, or PBMCs (not recorded which). The chain joins TRBV20-1 to TRBJ2-1; 11 positions match TRBD2. The sequence was collected from a human donor with low-grade glioma or glioblastoma, undergoing nonglioma brain surgery, or in good health (not recorded which). CDR3 in amino acids: CSARDHTSGSRYNEQFF. The CDR3 DNA reads as TGCAGTGCTAGAGATCATACTAGCGGGAGTCGCTACAATGAGCAGTTCTTC.